The 22 T cell receptor beta chains presented below share a single source sample, sequenced in a study of T cell repertoires in cytomegalovirus infection (dated by TCRdb to about 2019). Sequencing instrument: Illumina HiSeq 1500. TCRdb passed the public sequencing reads through fastp at Q25 and MiXCR, retaining productive beta sequences. Each entry is one CDR3 protein sequence, shown with its most common DNA and genes. For this sample there are 310,000 or so distinct CDR3 sequences; approximately 8.9% appear just once. Clones ranked in the top ten supply over 2.5% of the sample. Sequences were obtained from PBMCs. The receptor set was obtained from a human donor in good health (CMV status not recorded). Some clones in this sample may be carry-over from other donors' samples.

This clonotype was detected many times. The chain uses TRBV19 and TRBJ2-2, with D possibly TRBD2 on 5 matching bases. The CDR3 consists of 15 residues. V shed 6 bases and J shed 4 bases, with 15 bases lying between them. The germline gives CDR1 LNHDA, CDR2 SQIVND (reference sequence). The CDR3 DNA sequence: TGTGCCAGTAGAAGAGCGGCATTAGTCACCGGGGAGCTGTTTTTT. Translating gives CASRRAALVTGELFF.

Many counts were recorded for this clonotype. The J gene is TRBJ2-7, the V gene TRBV7-8; TRBD2 agrees at 8 bases. The CDR3 spans 13 residues. The trim removed 5 bases at V and 6 bases at J, leaving 6 bases unmatched. Germline CDR1 and CDR2: SGHVS and FQNEAQ. This CDR3 reads CASSIGLAGEQYV. The CDR3 region has the DNA TGTGCCAGCAGCATAGGACTAGCCGGCGAGCAGTACGTC.

The rearrangement joins TRBV6-1 to TRBJ2-2, with D perhaps matching TRBD1 or TRBD2 (6 bases each). The ends were cut back, 4 bases at V and 4 bases at J, with 13 bases in the middle. CDR3 length equals 15 residues. Germline CDR1 and CDR2: MNHNS and SASEGT. CDR3 residues: CASSAQQGGTGELFF. The DNA for the CDR3 is TGTGCCAGCAGTGCCCAACAGGGAGGCACCGGGGAGCTGTTTTTT.

This clonotype turned up a few times. V usage is TRBV10-3 and J usage is TRBJ1-5; D perhaps matches TRBD1 (5 bases). Germline CDR1 reads ENHRY; CDR2 reads SYGVKD. V lost 0 bases, J lost 4 bases, and 10 bases lay in between. The CDR3 loop spans 15 amino acids. CDR3 sequence reads: CAISESGQPNQPQHF. The CDR3 nucleotides are TGTGCCATCAGTGAGTCGGGGCAGCCAAATCAGCCCCAGCATTTT.

This sequence joins TRBV7-6 and TRBJ1-2, with 9 bases fitting TRBD1. Germline V CDR1 and CDR2: SGHVS, FNYEAQ. The J segment lost 4 bases and the V segment lost 7 bases, leaving 19 bases of the junction unmatched. The CDR3 spans 18 residues. CDR3: CASITTAGVGQGTYGYTF. In nucleotides, the CDR3 is TGTGCCAGCATCACCACCGCGGGAGTCGGACAGGGGACCTATGGCTACACCTTC.

This clonotype was seen only a few times. The chain has TRBV15 and TRBJ1-2; D unresolved. Germline V CDR1 and CDR2: LNHNV, YYDKDF (reference sequence). V was clipped by 0 bases and J by 4 bases, with 15 bases between them. The CDR3 loop spans 16 amino acids. Here the CDR3 reads CATSRDGVGSPYGYTF. CDR3 coding DNA: TGTGCCACCAGCAGAGATGGTGTTGGCAGCCCCTATGGCTACACCTTC.

There are many counts of this clonotype. The genes are TRBV20-1 and TRBJ1-4; D not resolved. CDR1 DFQATT and CDR2 SNEGSKA come from the germline V gene (reference sequence). V was cut by 3 bases and J by 4 bases, with 12 bases left in between. The CDR3 totals 14 residues. The CDR3 DNA reads as TGCAGTGCTAGTAACGCACCGATTAATGAAAAACTGTTTTTT. Its protein product is CSASNAPINEKLFF.

This clonotype was recorded a few times. The rearrangement joins TRBV5-1 to TRBJ1-1; D might be TRBD1 (5 bases). The V end lost 5 bases, the J end lost 3 bases, and 11 bases lay between the germline ends. Germline V lookup: CDR1 SGHRS, CDR2 YFSETQ. This CDR3 is 13 amino acids long. The CDR3 sequence: CASRVGRDTEAFF. Written as DNA, the CDR3 is TGCGCCAGCAGAGTGGGCAGGGACACTGAAGCTTTCTTT. The complete variable domain, with remaining parts taken from reference TRBV5-1 and TRBJ1-1, reads KAGVTQTPRYLIKTRGQQVTLSCSPISGHRSVSWYQQTPGQGLQFLFEYFSETQRNKGNFPGRFSGRQFSNSRSEMNVSTLELGDSALYLCASRVGRDTEAFFGQGTRLTVV.

This clonotype has at least ten counts. The chain carries TRBV5-1 and TRBJ1-4; maybe TRBD1 (5 bases). V lost 6 bases and J 5 bases, leaving 20 bases between the germline ends. There are 16 residues in the CDR3. Germline assignment: CDR1 SGHRS and CDR2 YFSETQ. In DNA form, the CDR3 reads TGCGCCAGCACCATGAACAGGTTGGGAAGAAATGAAAAACTGTTTTTT. Its protein is CASTMNRLGRNEKLFF.

This clonotype was counted at least ten times. The chain couples TRBV28 to TRBJ2-7; 12 bases agree with TRBD1. Germline loops: CDR1 MDHEN, CDR2 SYDVKM. V gave up 4 bases and J gave up 5 bases; unmatched junction bases: 6. The CDR3 length is 15 residues. CDR3 nucleotide sequence: TGTGCCAGCAGTTCAGCCGGGACAGGGGGCGACGAGCAGTACGTC. Translating it yields CASSSAGTGGDEQYV.

This clonotype was detected many times. CDR3 loop: CAISESKQGPRGYTF. The CDR3 coding sequence is TGTGCCATCAGTGAGTCGAAACAGGGACCAAGGGGCTACACCTTC. The chain employs TRBV10-3 and TRBJ1-2, with D perhaps matching TRBD1 (6 bases). The germline CDR1 and CDR2 sequences are ENHRY and SYGVKD. The CDR3 contains 15 residues. The V gene lost 0 bases and the J gene lost 8 bases, with 16 bases spanning the gap.

There are a few counts of this clonotype. The V and J genes are TRBV6-6 and TRBJ2-3, with D perhaps matching TRBD1 or TRBD2 (6 bases each). Deletions cut 2 bases from V and 9 bases from J, with 21 bases between. This CDR3 is 16 amino acids long. Germline CDR1 MNHNY, CDR2 SVGAGI (reference sequence). In DNA form, the CDR3 reads TGTGCCAGCAGTTACGGGGCGATCCGCCCGGGGGCGACGCAGTATTTT. Its translation is CASSYGAIRPGATQYF.

The chain has TRBV25-1 and TRBJ2-1; TRBD1 might be the D (6 bases). The germline V gene encodes CDR1 MGHDK and CDR2 SYGVNS. V was pared by 5 bases and J by 7 bases, with 12 bases between. This CDR3 has 13 residues. CDR3 loop: CASSKTGSNEQFF. In DNA, the CDR3 is TGTGCCAGCAGTAAGACAGGTAGTAATGAGCAGTTCTTC.

In the case of this clonotype: A much larger clonotype is one base distant, so this may be a read error. The CDR3 loop reads CASSQNRGLGLETQYF. DNA of the CDR3: TGTGCCAGCAGTCAGAACAGGGGCTTGGGGTTGGAGACCCAGTACTTC. The chain joins TRBV2 to TRBJ2-5; TRBD1 matches 7 bases. CDR3 length equals 16 residues. V was clipped by 5 bases and J by 5 bases; unmatched bases: 14. Germline CDR1 and CDR2: SNHLY and FYNNEI.

This clonotype turned up a few times. The chain couples TRBV19 to TRBJ2-7; D ambiguous. CDR3 length: 12 amino acids. Germline V gives CDR1 LNHDA, CDR2 SQIVND (reference sequence). The V gene lost 5 bases and the J gene lost 1 base, with 6 bases spanning the gap. CDR3 residues: CASSGVSYEQYF. As DNA, the CDR3 is TGTGCCAGTAGTGGTGTTTCCTACGAGCAGTACTTC.

The J gene is TRBJ2-5, the V gene TRBV4-1; D uncertain. V lost 0 bases to trimming and J lost 4 bases, with 12 bases between them. CDR1 and CDR2 from the germline V gene are MGHRA and YSYEKL. The CDR3 contains 15 residues. The CDR3 sequence: CASSQEANSRETQYF. The CDR3 DNA follows: TGCGCCAGCAGCCAAGAAGCCAATAGCAGAGAGACCCAGTACTTC.

This clonotype was detected many times. V gene TRBV7-8 combines with J gene TRBJ1-2; possible D gene TRBD1, 5 bases. CDR1 SGHVS and CDR2 FQNEAQ come from the germline V gene. The V end was cut by 5 bases, the J end by 7 bases, with 14 bases between. The CDR3 runs to 13 residues. The CDR3 sequence is CASSEGANGGYTF. The CDR3 coding sequence is TGTGCCAGCAGCGAAGGGGCCAACGGTGGCTACACCTTC.

J is TRBJ2-1 and V is TRBV20-1; D remains ambiguous. V was cut by 6 bases and J by 9 bases, with 9 bases left in between. CDR3 length: 10 residues. CDR1 and CDR2 from the germline V gene are DFQATT and SNEGSKA (reference sequence). CDR3 nucleotide sequence: TGCAGTGCAGAAAGGCTTGAGCAGTTCTTC. Amino acids: CSAERLEQFF.

This clonotype appeared many times. The gene calls are TRBV3-1 and TRBJ1-1; D is uncertain. Trimming stripped 5 bases from V and 1 base from J, with 11 bases between. This CDR3 is built from 14 residues. CDR1 and CDR2 (germline): LGHDT, YNNKEL (reference sequence). The CDR3 loop reads CASSFLVPNTEAFF. CDR3 DNA: TGTGCCAGCAGCTTTTTGGTCCCGAACACTGAAGCTTTCTTT.

The chain uses TRBV5-1 and TRBJ2-3; D remains ambiguous. Germline values: CDR1 SGHRS, CDR2 YFSETQ. CDR3 length: 15 residues. Trimming removed 4 bases at V and 4 bases at J, with 16 bases between. The CDR3 sequence is CASSPRPLESDTQYF. The CDR3 DNA reads as TGCGCCAGCAGCCCTCGCCCCCTTGAATCAGATACGCAGTATTTT.

This clonotype occurred many times. CDR3 in amino acids: CASRDLAGENIQYF. The CDR3 nucleotides are TGCGCCAGCAGGGATCTAGCGGGGGAAAACATTCAGTACTTC. The chain links TRBV5-1 to TRBJ2-4; 10 bases are shared with TRBD2. The germline CDR1 and CDR2 sequences are SGHRS and YFSETQ. The CDR3 sequence is 14 residues long. J gave up 5 bases and V 5 bases, and 4 bases lay outside the gene matches.

This clonotype was observed at least ten times. The chain employs TRBV20-1 and TRBJ2-7; D is unresolved. CDR3 length: 11 amino acids. Germline CDR1 reads DFQATT; CDR2 reads SNEGSKA (reference sequence). Between the trimmed V and J ends, which lost 7 bases and 4 bases, there was a span of 11 bases. The CDR3 sequence: CSGLDYYEQYF. The DNA of the CDR3 is TGCAGTGGGCTAGATTATTACGAGCAGTACTTC.